This TCR beta chain stems from a study of blood T cells in healthy people across ages. V was pared by 4 bases and J by 10 bases, with 10 bases of the junction left unmatched. In germline, CDR1 is SGHKS, CDR2 YYEKEE (reference sequence). CDR3 length: 15 amino acids. Study findings and constraints: A roughly linear age-dependent decrease characterized TCR beta diversity per million T cells.

Concerning this clonotype: Its specificity is not known.

The second PCR ran about 6 to 11 cycles with a sample-barcoded 5' primer and J-beta primers. With 12 random nucleotides, a template-switch adaptor tagged each individual cDNA molecule. In TCRdb, the 5' RACE reads were re-called with MiXCR into one record per CDR3 protein. The sample lists approximately 1.5 million distinct CDR3 sequences, around 35% occurring once. PBMCs were isolated at a quantity of at least 6 million per sample. The specimen sequenced was blood. The V call is TRBV5-5, the J call TRBJ2-1; 11 bases align to TRBD2. The clonotype comes from a woman aged 25-40 years in good health. The CDR3 reads CASSQGLAETYEQFF. The CDR3 DNA sequence: TGTGCCAGCAGCCAGGGACTAGCGGAAACCTACGAGCAGTTCTTC.